These 27 T cell receptor beta chains were all obtained from the same sample, sequenced in a study of T-cell reconstitution after alpha-beta-depleted transplantation in children. Preparing the TCRbeta library involved the use of unique molecular identifiers. Each CDR3 protein gets one entry after TCRdb re-called the PCR reads with MiXCR. The data contain about 130,000 distinct CDR3 sequences, 9.5% to 10% of them seen just once; the ten biggest clones take up approximately 25%. Sequenced here: PBMCs, mostly from graft donor cells, sampled 180 days after TCRalphabeta/CD19-depleted stem cell transplant. The receptor set was obtained from a girl less than two years old who had a stem cell transplant for combined immunodeficiency, so the T cells may come from the graft donor.

The J gene is TRBJ2-7, the V gene TRBV20-1; 15 nucleotides agree with TRBD2. With 3 bases clipped from V and 5 bases from J, the junction kept 5 bases outside the gene matches. The V gene's germline CDR1 is DFQATT and CDR2 SNEGSKA (reference sequence). This CDR3 region has 15 residues. The CDR3, as DNA: TGCAGTGCTAGGCCGGGACTAGCGGGAGGCAACGAGCAGTACTTC. It encodes CSARPGLAGGNEQYF.

The chain couples TRBV29-1 to TRBJ1-1; 10 nucleotides agree with TRBD1. CDR1 and CDR2 (germline): SQVTM, ANQGSEA. J lost 1 base, V lost 4 bases, and 6 bases had no gene match. The CDR3 extends over 15 amino acids. CDR3 sequence reads: CSVGDRGRANTEAFF. As DNA, the CDR3 is TGCAGCGTTGGAGACAGGGGGCGCGCGAACACTGAAGCTTTCTTT.

The chain couples TRBV5-6 to TRBJ2-1; TRBD2 agrees at 12 bases. The CDR3 consists of 16 residues. Germline V gives CDR1 SGHDT, CDR2 YYEEEE. J was trimmed by 2 bases and V by 4 bases; bases with no gene match: 4. CDR3 nucleotides: TGTGCCAGCAGCCGCCGACTAGCGGGAGCCTACAATGAGCAGTTCTTC. Amino acid sequence: CASSRRLAGAYNEQFF.

The chain has TRBV5-1 and TRBJ2-3, with a weak D call TRBD2 (5 bases). The CDR3 has 15 amino acids. Trimming removed 3 bases at V and 2 bases at J, with 13 bases between. The germline V gene encodes CDR1 SGHRS and CDR2 YFSETQ. CDR3 protein: CASSYRTGSTDTQYF. DNA for the CDR3: TGCGCCAGCAGCTACCGGACTGGGTCCACAGATACGCAGTATTTT.

The CDR3, as DNA: TGTGCCAGTAGTATCTCCTGGGGAGAAACAGATACGCAGTATTTT. Translating it yields CASSISWGETDTQYF. The chain combines TRBV19 with TRBJ2-3; D possibly corresponds to TRBD2 (5 bases). The CDR3 consists of 15 residues. Trimming took 3 bases from V and 3 from J, leaving 13 bases between them. The germline V gene has CDR1 LNHDA and CDR2 SQIVND (reference sequence).

The CDR3 DNA sequence: TGTGCCTGGAGCGCCTCCTACGAGCAGTACTTC. It codes for CAWSASYEQYF. This chain joins TRBV30 and TRBJ2-7; D is uncertain. The V end lost 3 bases, the J end lost 0 bases, and 3 bases lay between the germline ends. CDR3 size: 11 residues. Germline V gene lookup returns CDR1 GTSNPN and CDR2 SVGIG (reference sequence).

This rearrangement joins TRBV7-2 to TRBJ2-7; D possibly corresponds to TRBD1 (6 bases). V was pared by 3 bases and J by 2 bases, with 14 bases between. Germline V gene sequence: CDR1 SGHTA, CDR2 FQGNSA. This CDR3 contains 15 residues. Here the CDR3 reads CASSFAGAGAYEQYF. CDR3 bases: TGTGCCAGCAGCTTTGCAGGGGCTGGGGCCTACGAGCAGTACTTC.

The CDR3 DNA is TGTGCCAGCAGGACCGGGACTAGCGGATTCAATGAGCAGTTCTTC. Translating gives CASRTGTSGFNEQFF. The chain recombines TRBV11-1 with TRBJ2-1; 11 bases are shared with TRBD2. Germline trimming cut 6 bases from V and 6 bases from J; bases unmatched to any gene: 7. The CDR3 contains 15 residues. The germline gives CDR1 SGHAT, CDR2 FQDESV (reference sequence). The entire variable domain, with the rest obtained from reference TRBV11-1 and TRBJ2-1, is as follows: EAEVAQSPRYKITEKSQAVAFWCDPISGHATLYWYRQILGQGPELLVQFQDESVVDDSQLPKDRFSAERLKGVDSTLKIQPAELGDSAMYLCASRTGTSGFNEQFFGPGTRLTVL.

J is TRBJ1-4 and V is TRBV20-1; 7 bases agree with TRBD1. The germline V gene has CDR1 DFQATT and CDR2 SNEGSKA (reference sequence). Germline trimming cut 1 base from V and 5 bases from J; bases unmatched to any gene: 10. This CDR3 region has 16 residues. The CDR3 region is CSARVFLQGKNEKLFF. The CDR3 DNA sequence: TGCAGTGCTAGAGTCTTTTTACAGGGGAAGAATGAAAAACTGTTTTTT.

V is TRBV5-1 and J is TRBJ2-7; 10 bases map to TRBD1. Trimming took 1 base from V and 3 from J; bases not matched to a gene: 4. The CDR3 is 15 amino acids. The V gene's germline CDR1 is SGHRS and CDR2 YFSETQ. CDR3 in amino acids: CASSLRQGALYEQYF. The CDR3 nucleotides read TGCGCCAGCAGCTTGCGACAGGGGGCCCTCTACGAGCAGTACTTC.

V and J are TRBV30 and TRBJ1-5; D ambiguous. V lost 0 bases and J lost 5, with 8 bases in between. Germline V CDR1 and CDR2: GTSNPN, SVGIG (reference sequence). The CDR3 extends over 13 amino acids. The CDR3 is CAWSVLVDQPQHF. The CDR3 nucleotides are TGTGCCTGGAGTGTATTGGTTGATCAGCCCCAGCATTTT.

The chain joins TRBV20-1 to TRBJ2-2, with D perhaps matching TRBD1 (5 bases). Deletions cut 3 bases from V and 12 bases from J, with 17 bases between. CDR3 length equals 13 residues. In germline, CDR1 is DFQATT, CDR2 SNEGSKA (reference sequence). CDR3 in amino acids: CSASSAGLGQLFF. The DNA of the CDR3 is TGCAGTGCTAGTTCGGCAGGGCTAGGGCAGCTGTTTTTT.

This clonotype was seen at least ten times. The chain couples TRBV29-1 to TRBJ2-3, with 10 bases lining up with TRBD2. The J segment lost 4 bases and the V segment lost 3 bases, leaving 4 bases of the junction unmatched. CDR1 and CDR2 from the germline V gene are SQVTM and ANQGSEA. This CDR3 is built from 14 residues. The chain's CDR3 is CSVDSSGGADTQYF. The DNA of the CDR3 is TGCAGCGTTGATTCTAGCGGGGGAGCAGATACGCAGTATTTT.

The chain carries TRBV20-1 and TRBJ2-2, with D possibly being TRBD1 or TRBD2 (5 bases each). From germline, CDR1 is DFQATT and CDR2 SNEGSKA (reference sequence). The CDR3 has 14 amino acids. V dropped 1 base and J dropped 3 bases, with 9 bases sitting between them. CDR3 sequence reads: CSARGGTDTGELFF. The CDR3 DNA follows: TGCAGTGCTAGAGGGGGGACCGACACCGGGGAGCTGTTTTTT.

Of note for this clonotype: The junction and the germline gene differ at one end; a read error may be behind it. The chain uses TRBV4-2 and TRBJ1-5; tentatively, D is TRBD1 (6 bases). Germline CDR1 is LGHNA and CDR2 is YNFKEQ. The CDR3 extends over 14 amino acids. The chain's CDR3 is CASYEGGTNQPHHF. CDR3 DNA sequence: TGTGCCAGTTACGAGGGGGGGACGAATCAGCCCCATCATTTT.

The sample holds a few counts of this clonotype. The rearrangement links TRBV5-1 to TRBJ2-2; D unclear. CDR3 size: 14 residues. Germline V gene sequence: CDR1 SGHRS, CDR2 YFSETQ. V was shortened by 5 bases and J by 1 base, with 9 bases between the two germline ends. This chain's CDR3 is CASRRVGNTGELFF. The CDR3 DNA sequence: TGCGCCAGCAGGAGAGTGGGGAACACCGGGGAGCTGTTTTTT.

The chain joins TRBV6-1 to TRBJ2-7, with a weak D call TRBD2 (6 bases). The CDR3 sequence is 15 residues long. CDR1 is MNHNS, CDR2 SASEGT, per germline. The V and J ends lost 5 bases and 4 bases respectively, with 18 bases between them. CDR3 sequence reads: CASSRMSHGGYEQYF. Written as DNA, the CDR3 is TGTGCCAGCAGTCGTATGTCTCATGGGGGGTACGAGCAGTACTTC.

This clonotype was seen many times. The rearrangement links TRBV5-6 to TRBJ2-1; 7 bases line up with TRBD1. The CDR3 totals 16 residues. Trimming at V came to 4 bases and at J to 5 bases, leaving 12 bases not matched to a gene. Germline CDR1 and CDR2: SGHDT and YYEEEE. CDR3 loop: CASSRVVRDSDNEQFF. The CDR3 DNA reads TGTGCCAGCAGCCGCGTTGTTAGGGACAGCGACAATGAGCAGTTCTTC. Full variable domain (rest looked up from reference TRBV5-6 and TRBJ2-1): DAGVTQSPTHLIKTRGQQVTLRCSPKSGHDTVSWYQQALGQGPQFIFQYYEEEERQRGNFPDRFSGHQFPNYSSELNVNALLLGDSALYLCASSRVVRDSDNEQFFGPGTRLTVL.

This clonotype was detected only a few times. The chain links TRBV6-5 to TRBJ1-6; D possibly corresponds to TRBD1 (5 bases). The V gene lost 0 bases and the J gene lost 10 bases, with 16 bases spanning the gap. Germline V gene lookup returns CDR1 MNHEY and CDR2 SVGAGI. CDR3 length: 16 amino acids. The CDR3 is CASSYSGPTEGSPLHF. The CDR3, as DNA: TGTGCCAGCAGTTACTCGGGACCCACGGAGGGGTCACCCCTCCACTTT.

This clonotype was recorded a few times. The chain links TRBV12-3 or TRBV12-4 to TRBJ1-4; D possibly corresponds to TRBD1 (6 bases). CDR3 size: 16 residues. The germline V and J ends were trimmed by 4 bases and 2 bases, with 14 bases remaining between them. CDR3 region: CASSSGERWTNEKLFF. DNA for the CDR3: TGTGCCAGCAGTTCAGGGGAACGGTGGACTAATGAAAAACTGTTTTTT.

This clonotype was found a few times. V and J are TRBV5-1 and TRBJ2-2; 10 nucleotides align to TRBD2. With 4 bases clipped from V and 1 base from J, the junction kept 25 bases outside the gene matches. The V gene's germline CDR1 is SGHRS and CDR2 YFSETQ. The CDR3 is 23 residues long. The CDR3 coding sequence is TGCGCCAGCAGCCCTGGGCTAGCGGGGGCGTTCCCTCCAACAGCTTTGAACACCGGGGAGCTGTTTTTT. Translation: CASSPGLAGAFPPTALNTGELFF.

The V and J genes are TRBV5-4 and TRBJ2-5; 8 nucleotides align to TRBD1. CDR1 and CDR2 from the germline V gene are SGHNT and YYREEE (reference sequence). The CDR3 has 14 amino acids. Trimming cost V 3 bases and J 2 bases; bases outside gene matches: 3. Here the CDR3 DNA reads TGTGCCAGCAGCTCCCAGGGGGCACAAGAGACCCAGTACTTC. Translation: CASSSQGAQETQYF.

The CDR3 region has the DNA TGCAGTGCTAGAGTAATATTGGGACTAGTCGGCAATGAGCAGTTCTTC. It codes for CSARVILGLVGNEQFF. J is TRBJ2-1 and V is TRBV20-1; 8 bases are a match to TRBD2. In germline, CDR1 is DFQATT, CDR2 SNEGSKA (reference sequence). CDR3 length: 16 amino acids. V lost 1 base and J lost 6; bases outside the gene matches: 11.

J is TRBJ1-1 and V is TRBV3-1; D gene uncertain. The germline gives CDR1 LGHDT, CDR2 YNNKEL (reference sequence). Trimming took 11 bases from V and 1 from J, leaving 14 bases between them. CDR3 length equals 13 residues. CDR3 sequence (DNA): TGTGCCTGCTGCCAAGAGTGGAACACTGAAGCTTTCTTT. Translated: CACCQEWNTEAFF.

The chain is built from TRBV12-1 and TRBJ2-1; TRBD1, as called in the table, went unchecked against the DNA. TRBV12-1 is classified as a pseudogene. The CDR3 has 13 amino acids. In DNA, the CDR3 is TGTGCCAGCAGCTCCACCCTGCTTCGTGAGCAGTTCTTC. Translated, it gives CASSSTLLREQFF.

The rearrangement links TRBV29-1 to TRBJ1-4; tentatively, D is TRBD1 (6 bases). The CDR3 runs to 11 residues. From germline, CDR1 is SQVTM and CDR2 ANQGSEA. V lost 5 bases to trimming and J lost 10 bases, with 11 bases between them. The CDR3 DNA reads as TGCAGCGTTATGGACAGTGGAAAACTGTTTTTT. Residues: CSVMDSGKLFF.

This clonotype was counted ten times or more. This rearrangement joins TRBV5-1 to TRBJ2-2, with 9 bases fitting TRBD2. V lost 4 bases to trimming and J lost 2 bases; unmatched junction nucleotides: 6. The CDR3 contains 16 residues. Germline CDR1 reads SGHRS; CDR2 reads YFSETQ. The DNA for the CDR3 is TGCGCCAGCAGCCCAGGACTAGCGCGTAACACCGGGGAGCTGTTTTTT. Protein product: CASSPGLARNTGELFF.